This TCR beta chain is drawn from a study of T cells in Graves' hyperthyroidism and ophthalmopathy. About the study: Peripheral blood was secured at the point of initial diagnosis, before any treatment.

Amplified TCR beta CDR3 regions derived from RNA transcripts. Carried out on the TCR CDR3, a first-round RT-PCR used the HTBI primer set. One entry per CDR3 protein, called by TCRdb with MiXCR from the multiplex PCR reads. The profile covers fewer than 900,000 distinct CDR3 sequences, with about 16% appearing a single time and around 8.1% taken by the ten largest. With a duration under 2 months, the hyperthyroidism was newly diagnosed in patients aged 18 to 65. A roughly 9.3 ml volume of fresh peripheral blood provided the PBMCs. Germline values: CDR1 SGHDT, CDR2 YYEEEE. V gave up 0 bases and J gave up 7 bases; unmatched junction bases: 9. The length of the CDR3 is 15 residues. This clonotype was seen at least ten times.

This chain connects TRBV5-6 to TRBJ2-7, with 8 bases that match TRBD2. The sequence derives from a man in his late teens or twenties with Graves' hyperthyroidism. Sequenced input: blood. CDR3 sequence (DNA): TGTGCCAGCAGCTTGGCCCCAGCGGGGGCGCGAGAGCAGTACTTC. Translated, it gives CASSLAPAGAREQYF.